This entry lists 18 T cell receptor beta chains sequenced from one sample in a study of monozygotic twins with inflammatory bowel disease. Each CDR3 protein gets one entry in TCRdb, which reprocessed the 5' RACE reads and gives no DNA. Recorded for this sample: approximately 400,000 distinct CDR3 sequences. The sample comprised blood. These receptors were collected from a human donor with ulcerative colitis or Crohn's disease, or a healthy co-twin of an affected twin (not recorded which).

The chain employs TRBV5-1 and TRBJ2-4; TCRdb's D gene call, TRBD2, goes unchecked for lack of DNA. This CDR3 is 16 amino acids long. Germline V gives CDR1 SGHRS, CDR2 YFSETQ. The CDR3: CASKSASGGPKNIQYF.

V gene TRBV28 combines with J gene TRBJ2-7; the TCRdb D gene call, TRBD2, has no DNA to confirm it. Germline CDR1 and CDR2: MDHEN and SYDVKM. This CDR3 contains 14 residues. The CDR3 is CASSFRGRLYEQYF.

The rearrangement links TRBV12-3 or TRBV12-4 to TRBJ1-1. This CDR3 is 15 amino acids long. CDR3 region: CASTARGGPRDEAFF.

The V call is TRBV15, the J call TRBJ2-7; TCRdb selects TRBD1, and the lack of DNA leaves this call unchecked. Germline values: CDR1 LNHNV, CDR2 YYDKDF (reference sequence). The CDR3 length is 15 residues. This CDR3 is CATSSGLGTKYEQYF.

The chain uses TRBV21-1 and TRBJ2-1. TRBV21-1 is given as a pseudogene. The CDR3 has 13 amino acids. CDR3 amino acids: CASSSMRLNEQFF.

The genes are TRBV6-2 or TRBV6-3 and TRBJ2-1; TCRdb indicates TRBD1, and absent DNA this call remains unverified. The CDR3 consists of 14 residues. CDR1 is MNHEY and CDR2 is SVGEGT in the germline V gene. This CDR3 reads CASRRGGRGDEQFF.

V is TRBV7-2 and J is TRBJ1-1. Germline V gives CDR1 SGHTA, CDR2 FQGNSA. The CDR3 totals 15 residues. CDR3 protein: CASRQTTGTNTEAFF.

This rearrangement joins TRBV29-1 to TRBJ2-7. The CDR3 consists of 13 residues. CDR1 and CDR2 from the germline V gene are SQVTM and ANQGSEA. CDR3 loop: CSVIRGGSYEQYF.

This chain uses TRBV13 with TRBJ2-3; TCRdb's D call of TRBD2 is untestable without DNA. Looked up from germline, CDR1 is PRHDT and CDR2 is FYEKMQ (reference sequence). This CDR3 has 16 residues. The CDR3 protein is CASSLVDQRGEDTQYF.

The rearrangement uses TRBV6-1 and TRBJ1-1; TCRdb calls TRBD1, which cannot be checked without DNA. This CDR3 is built from 14 residues. Germline V gene data show CDR1 as MNHNS and CDR2 as SASEGT. The CDR3 reads CASSENGQAREAFF.

J is TRBJ2-5 and V is TRBV5-1; checking the TCRdb D call of TRBD1 is not possible without DNA. Per the germline V gene, CDR1 is SGHRS and CDR2 is YFSETQ. The CDR3 has 16 residues. The chain's CDR3 is CASSLGGLAHQETQYF. The entire variable domain, with the rest obtained from reference TRBV5-1 and TRBJ2-5, is as follows: KAGVTQTPRYLIKTRGQQVTLSCSPISGHRSVSWYQQTPGQGLQFLFEYFSETQRNKGNFPGRFSGRQFSNSRSEMNVSTLELGDSALYLCASSLGGLAHQETQYFGPGTRLLVL.

The chain uses TRBV29-1 and TRBJ2-5; lacking DNA, the TRBD1 call made by TCRdb goes unchecked. Looked up from germline, CDR1 is SQVTM and CDR2 is ANQGSEA. The CDR3 length is 12 residues. CDR3 protein: CSAGGRQETQYF.

The V call is TRBV7-9, the J call TRBJ2-5; TCRdb proposes TRBD1, but this gene call is untestable without DNA. The CDR3 is made up of 12 amino acids. The germline CDR1 and CDR2 sequences are SEHNR and FQNEAQ (reference sequence). This CDR3 reads CASSSREETQYF.

The chain links TRBV5-1 to TRBJ2-1; the D gene TCRdb calls, TRBD1, cannot be checked with no DNA. CDR3 length: 16 amino acids. Germline loops: CDR1 SGHRS, CDR2 YFSETQ. The CDR3 loop is CASSLEQGAAYNEQFF.

This chain links TRBV7-2 with TRBJ2-5; TCRdb outputs TRBD2, but without DNA this stays unchecked. Germline V gene data show CDR1 as SGHTA and CDR2 as FQGNSA. The CDR3 has 16 amino acids. The CDR3 here is CASRAGGGSSGKTQYF.

This sequence joins TRBV10-3 and TRBJ2-7; TCRdb lists TRBD2, though no DNA is available to test this call. CDR1 ENHRY and CDR2 SYGVKD come from the germline V gene. This CDR3 contains 13 residues. CDR3: CATGASGSYEQYF.

V gene TRBV6-6 combines with J gene TRBJ1-1; absent DNA, TCRdb's TRBD1 call cannot be checked. This CDR3 contains 13 residues. Germline V gene lookup returns CDR1 MNHNY and CDR2 SVGAGI (reference sequence). CDR3 in amino acids: CASKTGGWTEAFF.

J is TRBJ2-3 and V is TRBV27; TCRdb's D gene call, TRBD1, goes unchecked for lack of DNA. The CDR3 is 13 residues long. Germline V CDR1 and CDR2: MNHEY, SMNVEV (reference sequence). The CDR3 spells CASRRGGTDTQYF.